The next 3 T cell receptor beta chains were all read from a single sample in a study of blood T cell repertoires in COVID-19. The protocol was immunoSEQ multiplex PCR, while the TCRdb copy is restricted to in-frame clones and leaves out a portion. The sample lists about 40,000 clones; more than 75% were seen once. The material sequenced was peripheral blood. Every receptor here comes from a man of 80 years or more with acute or convalescent COVID-19.

This chain uses TRBV19 with TRBJ1-5, with a weak D call TRBD1 (5 bases). CDR3 length equals 16 residues. Trimming stripped 6 bases from V and 1 base from J, with 16 bases between. Germline-derived CDR1 and CDR2 are LNHDA and SQIVND (reference sequence). The CDR3 nucleotides read TGTGCCAGTAGGGGAACAGATTGGGGCAGCAATCAGCCCCAGCATTTT. It encodes CASRGTDWGSNQPQHF.

The rearrangement links TRBV5-4 to TRBJ2-1; 8 bases fit TRBD1. The trim removed 6 bases at V and 7 bases at J, leaving 15 bases unmatched. CDR3 length equals 16 residues. CDR1 is SGHNT, CDR2 YYREEE, per germline (reference sequence). Here the CDR3 reads CASTLQRTGSVNEQFF. CDR3 coding DNA: TGTGCCAGCACTCTTCAAAGGACAGGGAGTGTAAATGAGCAGTTCTTC.

This clone was seen ten or more times. The V call is TRBV9, the J call TRBJ2-2; 9 bases match TRBD1. The CDR3 extends over 16 amino acids. Germline V CDR1 and CDR2: SGDLS, YYNGEE. V trimming: 3 bases; J trimming: 3 bases; junction bases outside the gene matches: 6. CDR3 residues: CASSAGTGWDTGELFF. The CDR3 coding sequence is TGTGCCAGCAGCGCCGGGACAGGGTGGGACACCGGGGAGCTGTTTTTT.